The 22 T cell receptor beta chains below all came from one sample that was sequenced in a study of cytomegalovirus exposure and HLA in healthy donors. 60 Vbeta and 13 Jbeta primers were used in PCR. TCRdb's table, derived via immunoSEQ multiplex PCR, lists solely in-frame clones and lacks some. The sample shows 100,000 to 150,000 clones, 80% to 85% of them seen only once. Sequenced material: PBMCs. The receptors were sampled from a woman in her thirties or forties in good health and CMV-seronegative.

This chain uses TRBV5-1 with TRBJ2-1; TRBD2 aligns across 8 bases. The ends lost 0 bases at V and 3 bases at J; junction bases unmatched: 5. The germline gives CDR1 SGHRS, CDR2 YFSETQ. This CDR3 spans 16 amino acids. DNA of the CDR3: TGCGCCAGCAGCTTGGTTTCGGGGGGGGGCTACAATGAGCAGTTCTTC. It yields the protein CASSLVSGGGYNEQFF.

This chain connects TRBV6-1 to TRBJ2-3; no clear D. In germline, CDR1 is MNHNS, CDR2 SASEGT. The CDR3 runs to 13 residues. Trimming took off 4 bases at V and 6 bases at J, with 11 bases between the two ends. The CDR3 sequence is CASSGAARDTQYF. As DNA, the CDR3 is TGTGCCAGCAGTGGGGCAGCACGGGATACGCAGTATTTT.

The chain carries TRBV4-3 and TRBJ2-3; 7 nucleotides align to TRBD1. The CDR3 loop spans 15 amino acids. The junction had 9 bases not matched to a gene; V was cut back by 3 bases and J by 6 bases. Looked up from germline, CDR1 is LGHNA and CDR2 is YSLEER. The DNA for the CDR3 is TGCGCCAGCAGCCACGACAGGGACACTAGGGATACGCAGTATTTT. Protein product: CASSHDRDTRDTQYF.

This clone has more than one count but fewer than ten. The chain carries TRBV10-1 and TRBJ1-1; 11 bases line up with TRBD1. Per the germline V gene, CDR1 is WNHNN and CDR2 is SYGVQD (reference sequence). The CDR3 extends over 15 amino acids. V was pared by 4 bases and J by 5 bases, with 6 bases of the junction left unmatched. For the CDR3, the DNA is TGCGCCAGCAGTGCCGGGACAGGGGGTTATACTGAAGCTTTCTTT. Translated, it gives CASSAGTGGYTEAFF.

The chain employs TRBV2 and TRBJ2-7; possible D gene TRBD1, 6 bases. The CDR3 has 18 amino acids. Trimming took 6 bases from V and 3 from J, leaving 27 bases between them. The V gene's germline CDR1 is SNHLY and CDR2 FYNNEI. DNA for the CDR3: TGTGCCAGCAGCGAACCAGATGCAGGGGTACAAGGACGCTACGAGCAGTACTTC. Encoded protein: CASSEPDAGVQGRYEQYF. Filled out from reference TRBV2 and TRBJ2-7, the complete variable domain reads EPEVTQTPSHQVTQMGQEVILRCVPISNHLYFYWYRQILGQKVEFLVSFYNNEISEKSEIFDDQFSVERPDGSNFTLKIRSTKLEDSAMYFCASSEPDAGVQGRYEQYFGPGTRLTVT.

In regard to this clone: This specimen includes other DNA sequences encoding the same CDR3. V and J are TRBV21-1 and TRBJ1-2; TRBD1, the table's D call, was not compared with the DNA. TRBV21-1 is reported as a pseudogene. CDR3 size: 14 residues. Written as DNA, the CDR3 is TGTGCTAGCAGCAAAGGACAGGGGGCCTATGGCTACACCTTC. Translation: CASSKGQGAYGYTF.

CDR3 bases: TGTGCCAGCAGCCGTGTAGGGTTTGGACAGTCCTACAATGAGCAGTTCTTC. Protein product: CASSRVGFGQSYNEQFF. The chain combines TRBV7-9 with TRBJ2-1; tentatively, D is TRBD1 (6 bases). The CDR3 is 17 residues long. Germline lookup yields CDR1 SEHNR and CDR2 FQNEAQ (reference sequence). V was cut by 5 bases and J by 1 base, with 18 bases left in between.

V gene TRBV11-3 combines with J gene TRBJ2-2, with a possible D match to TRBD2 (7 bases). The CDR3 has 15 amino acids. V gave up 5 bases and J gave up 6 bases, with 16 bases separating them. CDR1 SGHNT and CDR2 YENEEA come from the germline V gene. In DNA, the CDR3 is TGTGCCAGCAGCCCAATAGGGGGGGGTGCCGGGGAGCTGTTTTTT. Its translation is CASSPIGGGAGELFF.

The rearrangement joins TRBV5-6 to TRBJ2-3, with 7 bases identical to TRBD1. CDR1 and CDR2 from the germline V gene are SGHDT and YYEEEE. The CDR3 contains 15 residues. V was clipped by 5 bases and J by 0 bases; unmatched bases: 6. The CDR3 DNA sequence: TGTGCCAGCAGGGCCAGGGGGATGAGCACAGATACGCAGTATTTT. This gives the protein CASRARGMSTDTQYF.

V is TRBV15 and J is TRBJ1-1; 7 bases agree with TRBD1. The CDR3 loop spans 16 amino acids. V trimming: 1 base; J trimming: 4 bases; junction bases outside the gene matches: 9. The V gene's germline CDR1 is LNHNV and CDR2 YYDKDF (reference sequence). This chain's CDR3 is CATSRARRGDLTEAFF. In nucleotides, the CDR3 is TGTGCCACCAGCAGAGCTCGCAGGGGGGATCTCACTGAAGCTTTCTTT.

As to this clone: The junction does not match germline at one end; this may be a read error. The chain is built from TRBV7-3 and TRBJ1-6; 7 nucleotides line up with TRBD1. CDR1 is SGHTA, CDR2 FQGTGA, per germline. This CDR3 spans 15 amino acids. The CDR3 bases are TGTGCCAGCAGCTTAAGACACAGGGGTAATCCACCCCTCCACTTT. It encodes CASSLRHRGNPPLHF. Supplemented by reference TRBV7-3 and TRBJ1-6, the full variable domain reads GAGVSQTPSNKVTEKGKYVELRCDPISGHTALYWYRQSLGQGPEFLIYFQGTGAADDSGLPNDRFFAVRPEGSVSTLKIQRTERGDSAVYLCASSLRHRGNPPLHFGNGTRLTVT.

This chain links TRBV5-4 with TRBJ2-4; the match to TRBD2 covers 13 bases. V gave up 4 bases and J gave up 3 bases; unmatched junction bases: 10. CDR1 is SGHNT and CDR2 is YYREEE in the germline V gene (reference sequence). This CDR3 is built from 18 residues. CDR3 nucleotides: TGTGCCAGCAGCCCAGGACTAGCGGGAGTAGGAAACAAAAACATTCAGTACTTC. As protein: CASSPGLAGVGNKNIQYF.

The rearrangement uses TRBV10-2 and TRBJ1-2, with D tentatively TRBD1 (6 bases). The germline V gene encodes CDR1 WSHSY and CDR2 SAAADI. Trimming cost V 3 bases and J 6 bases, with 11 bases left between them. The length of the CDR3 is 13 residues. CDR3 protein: CASSDQGPDGYTF. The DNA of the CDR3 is TGCGCCAGCAGTGACCAGGGGCCGGATGGCTACACCTTC.

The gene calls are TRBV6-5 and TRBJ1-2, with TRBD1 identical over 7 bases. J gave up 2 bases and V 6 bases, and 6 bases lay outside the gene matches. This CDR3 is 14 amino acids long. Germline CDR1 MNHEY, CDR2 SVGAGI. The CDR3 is CASRIDRVNYGYTF. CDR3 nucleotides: TGTGCCAGCAGGATTGACAGGGTAAACTATGGCTACACCTTC.

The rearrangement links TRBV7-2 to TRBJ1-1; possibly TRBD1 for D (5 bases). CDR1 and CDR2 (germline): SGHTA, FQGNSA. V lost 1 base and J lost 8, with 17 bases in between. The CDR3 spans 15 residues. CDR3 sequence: CASSLEAQGYGEAFF. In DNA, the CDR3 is TGTGCCAGCAGCTTAGAAGCCCAGGGATATGGGGAAGCTTTCTTT.

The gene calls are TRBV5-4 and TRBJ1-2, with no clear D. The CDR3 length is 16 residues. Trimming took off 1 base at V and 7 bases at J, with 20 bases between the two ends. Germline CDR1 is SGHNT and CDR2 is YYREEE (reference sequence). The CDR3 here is CASSLLTRGERFGYTF. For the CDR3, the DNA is TGTGCCAGCAGCTTGCTTACTCGCGGTGAGCGATTTGGCTACACCTTC.

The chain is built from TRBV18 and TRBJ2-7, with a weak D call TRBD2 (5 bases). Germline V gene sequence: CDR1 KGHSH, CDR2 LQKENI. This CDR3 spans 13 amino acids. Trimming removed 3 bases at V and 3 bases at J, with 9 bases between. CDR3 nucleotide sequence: TGTGCCAGCTCACCGCAGCGGTACTACGAGCAGTACTTC. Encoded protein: CASSPQRYYEQYF.

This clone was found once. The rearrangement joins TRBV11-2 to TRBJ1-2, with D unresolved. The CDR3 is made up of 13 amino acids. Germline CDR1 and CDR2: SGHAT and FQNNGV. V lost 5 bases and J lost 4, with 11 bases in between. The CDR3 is CASSPSFSYGYTF. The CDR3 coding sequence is TGTGCCAGCAGCCCCTCTTTTAGCTATGGCTACACCTTC.

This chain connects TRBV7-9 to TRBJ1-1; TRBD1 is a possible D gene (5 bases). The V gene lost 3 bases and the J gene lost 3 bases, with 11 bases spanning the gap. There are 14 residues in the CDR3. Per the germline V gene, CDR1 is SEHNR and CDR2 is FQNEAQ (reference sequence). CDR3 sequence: CASSFQQADTEAFF. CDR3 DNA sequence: TGTGCCAGCAGCTTCCAACAGGCGGACACTGAAGCTTTCTTT.

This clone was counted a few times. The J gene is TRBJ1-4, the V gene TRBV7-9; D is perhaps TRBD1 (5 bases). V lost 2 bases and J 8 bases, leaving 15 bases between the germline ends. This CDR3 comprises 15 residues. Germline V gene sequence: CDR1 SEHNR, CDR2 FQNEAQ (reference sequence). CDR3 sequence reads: CASSLITGTYEKLFF. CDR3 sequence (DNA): TGTGCCAGCAGCTTAATAACAGGAACTTACGAAAAACTGTTTTTT.

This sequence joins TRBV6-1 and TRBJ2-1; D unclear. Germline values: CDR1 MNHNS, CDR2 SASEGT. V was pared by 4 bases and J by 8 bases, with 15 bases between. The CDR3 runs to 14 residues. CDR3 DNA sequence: TGTGCCAGCAGTGTTGGTTATAATCGGGATGAGCAGTTCTTC. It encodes CASSVGYNRDEQFF.

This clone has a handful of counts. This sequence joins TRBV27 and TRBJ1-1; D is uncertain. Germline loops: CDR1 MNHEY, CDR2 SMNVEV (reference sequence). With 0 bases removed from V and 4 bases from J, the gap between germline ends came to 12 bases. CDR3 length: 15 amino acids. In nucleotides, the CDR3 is TGTGCCAGCAGTTTATCTAGTGAGGGAACCACTGAAGCTTTCTTT. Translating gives CASSLSSEGTTEAFF.